The 3 T cell receptor beta chains below come from one sample, sequenced in a study of beta chain features in type 1 diabetes. Expressed TCRB transcripts were sequenced because the entire RNA isolate underwent reverse transcription. Produced via immunoSEQ multiplex PCR; TCRdb's table is partial and in-frame only. There are over 700,000 clones in the sample; about a sixth occur only once, and 0.02% to 0.025% lies in the top ten. The specimen was naive CD4+ T cells from blood. These TCRs come from a woman aged 18 to 35 in good health.

In its sample, this clone was seen a few times. The chain is built from TRBV6-5 and TRBJ2-7; 8 positions agree with TRBD2. V lost 8 bases to trimming and J lost 5 bases; unmatched junction nucleotides: 5. Germline V gives CDR1 MNHEY, CDR2 SVGAGI. The CDR3 length is 12 residues. The CDR3 spells CASGTRSHEQYF. For the CDR3, the DNA is TGTGCCAGCGGGACTAGATCCCACGAGCAGTACTTC.

The gene calls are TRBV25-1 and TRBJ2-5; possible D gene TRBD2, 7 bases. Germline CDR1 is MGHDK and CDR2 is SYGVNS. Deletions cut 3 bases from V and 4 bases from J, with 15 bases between. CDR3 length equals 15 residues. The CDR3 nucleotides are TGTGCCAGCAGTGATCATCGGGGGGCAGGAGAGACCCAGTACTTC. This sequence encodes CASSDHRGAGETQYF.

This clone was found a few times. The rearrangement uses TRBV2 and TRBJ2-5; D is possibly TRBD2 (5 bases). The ends were cut back, 1 base at V and 5 bases at J, with 17 bases in the middle. Germline V lookup: CDR1 SNHLY, CDR2 FYNNEI. The CDR3 spans 16 residues. CDR3 loop: CASSEESSYSGETQYF. The CDR3 DNA reads as TGTGCCAGCAGTGAAGAGTCTAGCTATTCTGGGGAGACCCAGTACTTC.